A single sample is the source of the 28 T cell receptor beta chains below, sequenced in a study of T cells in localized non-small cell lung cancer. The repertoire was sequenced with immunoSEQ multiplex PCR; TCRdb's copy has only in-frame clones and lacks some. Altogether about 74,000 clones are present, approximately 84% being singletons, with the ten largest covering 1% to 1.5%. The sample here was peripheral blood, taken before any cancer treatment. The source is a female donor over 55 with stage I lung adenocarcinoma.

V is TRBV2 and J is TRBJ1-1; 12 positions agree with TRBD1. Germline assignment: CDR1 SNHLY and CDR2 FYNNEI. The V and J ends lost 5 bases and 4 bases, in that order; junction bases with no gene match: 14. The CDR3 sequence is 18 residues long. CDR3 amino acids: CASSFFSGQGAWSTEAFF. The CDR3 region has the DNA TGTGCCAGCAGTTTCTTTTCGGGACAGGGGGCTTGGAGCACTGAAGCTTTCTTT.

The V call is TRBV5-1, the J call TRBJ2-5; D is undetermined. Germline values: CDR1 SGHRS, CDR2 YFSETQ. The V end lost 4 bases, the J end lost 4 bases, and 11 bases lay between the germline ends. The CDR3 spans 13 residues. CDR3 nucleotide sequence: TGCGCCAGCAGCCCCGGTCCCGGAGAGACCCAGTACTTC. This codes for CASSPGPGETQYF.

This chain connects TRBV9 to TRBJ2-3; D is undetermined. Germline assignment: CDR1 SGDLS and CDR2 YYNGEE. This CDR3 comprises 14 residues. Trimming took 3 bases from V and 1 from J, leaving 9 bases between them. CDR3 in amino acids: CASSGRVGTDTQYF. The DNA for the CDR3 is TGTGCCAGCAGCGGAAGGGTGGGCACAGATACGCAGTATTTT.

The V and J genes are TRBV27 and TRBJ2-7; 7 nucleotides agree with TRBD2. This CDR3 comprises 11 residues. Germline loops: CDR1 MNHEY, CDR2 SMNVEV (reference sequence). The trim removed 10 bases at V and 2 bases at J, leaving 2 bases unmatched. DNA for the CDR3: TGTGCCATCCGGGGGGCCTACGAGCAGTACTTC. It specifies CAIRGAYEQYF.

The CDR3 DNA reads as TGCGCCAGCAGCCGGGGAGGGCTGGAGTATTTT. Its translation is CASSRGGLEYF. The J gene is TRBJ2-3, the V gene TRBV4-3; 7 bases line up with TRBD2. The CDR3 is 11 residues long. Trimming at V came to 4 bases and at J to 13 bases, leaving 5 bases not matched to a gene. Germline V gene data show CDR1 as LGHNA and CDR2 as YSLEER.

V gene TRBV6-5 combines with J gene TRBJ2-2; tentative D call: TRBD2 (5 bases). From germline, CDR1 is MNHEY and CDR2 SVGAGI. Trimming removed 4 bases at V and 4 bases at J, with 10 bases between. This CDR3 has 14 amino acids. The CDR3: CASSSHRGTGELFF. The CDR3 DNA reads TGTGCCAGCAGTTCCCATCGGGGCACCGGGGAGCTGTTTTTT.

This clone was picked up one time. The chain links TRBV5-4 to TRBJ1-2, with TRBD1 identical over 7 bases. The CDR3 consists of 16 residues. The germline V gene encodes CDR1 SGHNT and CDR2 YYREEE (reference sequence). Germline trimming cut 4 bases from V and 0 bases from J; bases unmatched to any gene: 9. The CDR3 here is CASSQGGQESNYGYTF. The DNA for the CDR3 is TGTGCCAGCAGCCAAGGAGGACAGGAATCTAACTATGGCTACACCTTC.

The V call is TRBV5-4, the J call TRBJ2-2; tentatively, D is TRBD1 (5 bases). Trimming shortened V by 3 bases and J by 3 bases, and 21 bases separated the two germline ends. This CDR3 region has 18 residues. CDR1 is SGHNT, CDR2 YYREEE, per germline (reference sequence). CDR3 loop: CASSWMLGSRAHTGELFF. As DNA, the CDR3 is TGTGCCAGCAGCTGGATGCTTGGTAGCAGGGCCCACACCGGGGAGCTGTTTTTT.

V is TRBV7-8 and J is TRBJ1-5; D is undetermined. The CDR3 has 14 amino acids. Trimming took 3 bases from V and 0 from J, leaving 6 bases between them. Germline V gene sequence: CDR1 SGHVS, CDR2 FQNEAQ. The CDR3 DNA sequence: TGTGCCAGCAGCTTTGGGTATAGCAATCAGCCCCAGCATTTT. It yields the protein CASSFGYSNQPQHF.

The chain employs TRBV19 and TRBJ1-1, with D perhaps matching TRBD1 (5 bases). This CDR3 is 17 amino acids long. The V gene lost 3 bases and the J gene lost 1 base, with 18 bases spanning the gap. Germline V gene data show CDR1 as LNHDA and CDR2 as SQIVND (reference sequence). The CDR3 DNA reads as TGTGCCAGTAGTATCCTCCAGGGACGGGGGGGGAACACTGAAGCTTTCTTT. It translates to CASSILQGRGGNTEAFF. Supplemented by reference TRBV19 and TRBJ1-1, the full variable domain reads DGGITQSPKYLFRKEGQNVTLSCEQNLNHDAMYWYRQDPGQGLRLIYYSQIVNDFQKGDIAEGYSVSREKKESFPLTVTSAQKNPTAFYLCASSILQGRGGNTEAFFGQGTRLTVV.

The rearrangement links TRBV11-2 to TRBJ1-2, with a possible D match to TRBD1 (6 bases). Trimming took off 4 bases at V and 2 bases at J, with 14 bases between the two ends. There are 15 residues in the CDR3. CDR1 and CDR2 (germline): SGHAT, FQNNGV. CDR3 DNA: TGTGCCAGCAGCTCATACAGGGCTGGAAACTATGGCTACACCTTC. Its translation: CASSSYRAGNYGYTF.

This clone has only one observation. CDR3 DNA sequence: TGTGCCAGCAGTGAAGGACAGGCCTACTCCTACGAGCAGTACTTC. This encodes CASSEGQAYSYEQYF. The chain joins TRBV6-1 to TRBJ2-7, with D possibly matching TRBD1 (6 bases). Trimming took 1 base from V and 0 from J, leaving 10 bases between them. Per germline, CDR1 MNHNS and CDR2 SASEGT. The CDR3 spans 15 residues.

The genes are TRBV29-1 and TRBJ1-2; D gene uncertain. The CDR3 extends over 12 amino acids. CDR1 and CDR2 from the germline V gene are SQVTM and ANQGSEA. V lost 5 bases, J lost 4 bases, and 11 bases lay in between. DNA of the CDR3: TGCAGCGTTCCCAGTTTTTCCTATGGCTACACCTTC. Translation gives CSVPSFSYGYTF.

The J gene is TRBJ2-2, the V gene TRBV5-4; 10 positions agree with TRBD2. Germline-derived CDR1 and CDR2 are SGHNT and YYREEE (reference sequence). The CDR3 sequence is 15 residues long. The J segment lost 4 bases and the V segment lost 3 bases, leaving 3 bases of the junction unmatched. Here the CDR3 reads CASSSWTSGTGELFF. The CDR3 DNA reads as TGTGCCAGCAGCTCCTGGACTAGCGGCACCGGGGAGCTGTTTTTT.

The V gene is TRBV6-1, the J gene TRBJ2-2, with D tentatively TRBD1 or TRBD2 (6 bases each). Germline-derived CDR1 and CDR2 are MNHNS and SASEGT. V lost 2 bases, J lost 1 base, and 14 bases lay in between. This CDR3 is 17 amino acids long. The CDR3 protein is CASSESFGGLNTGELFF. The DNA for the CDR3 is TGTGCCAGCAGTGAAAGTTTCGGGGGCCTGAACACCGGGGAGCTGTTTTTT.

The V call is TRBV5-6, the J call TRBJ2-7, with 8 bases matching TRBD1. Unmatched junction bases numbered 15, after V lost 6 bases and J lost 10 bases. CDR3 size: 14 residues. Germline values: CDR1 SGHDT, CDR2 YYEEEE. CDR3 sequence reads: CASTTLKDRGGQYF. The DNA of the CDR3 is TGTGCCAGCACCACTTTGAAAGACAGGGGTGGTCAGTACTTC.

The V call is TRBV6-1, the J call TRBJ1-5; D is undetermined. Germline values: CDR1 MNHNS, CDR2 SASEGT. The CDR3 covers 12 residues. Trimming pared 2 bases from V and 7 bases from J, leaving 6 bases between. For the CDR3, the DNA is TGTGCCAGCAGTGAATCGGGGCAGCCCCAGCATTTT. Amino acids: CASSESGQPQHF.

The chain has TRBV6-5 and TRBJ1-4, with D uncertain. Germline CDR1 reads MNHEY; CDR2 reads SVGAGI. V dropped 5 bases and J dropped 8 bases, with 18 bases sitting between them. There are 15 residues in the CDR3. CDR3 nucleotide sequence: TGTGCCAGCAGTCGGTCATCAACCGGCAGAGAAAAACTGTTTTTT. Its translation is CASSRSSTGREKLFF.

The count of this clone is one. V gene TRBV5-1 combines with J gene TRBJ2-5, with 9 bases that match TRBD1. The DNA end is more similar to TRBJ2-7, so the J call may be wrong. CDR1 and CDR2 from the germline V gene are SGHRS and YFSETQ. This CDR3 is 16 amino acids long. The CDR3 coding sequence is TGCGCCAGCAGCAAACCGGGACAGGGCCTCTCCTACGAGCAGTACTTC. Residues: CASSKPGQGLSYEQYF.

This chain uses TRBV19 with TRBJ1-2, with 8 nucleotides matching TRBD1. V shed 7 bases, J shed 8 bases, and the junction held 12 bases outside the gene matches. The germline V gene has CDR1 LNHDA and CDR2 SQIVND (reference sequence). The CDR3 is 14 residues long. Here the CDR3 reads CASTPETGVNGYTF. As DNA, the CDR3 is TGTGCCAGTACCCCCGAGACAGGGGTAAACGGCTACACCTTC.

This rearrangement joins TRBV6-5 to TRBJ2-2; 9 bases line up with TRBD2. Trimming at V came to 5 bases and at J to 7 bases, leaving 8 bases not matched to a gene. The CDR3 has 15 residues. Germline loops: CDR1 MNHEY, CDR2 SVGAGI. Here the CDR3 reads CASSPPGLAGGELFF. CDR3 coding DNA: TGTGCCAGCAGTCCACCGGGACTAGCAGGCGGGGAGCTGTTTTTT.

The table lists this clone with a count of one. The chain employs TRBV5-1 and TRBJ2-3; maybe TRBD1 (7 bases). The CDR3 is made up of 15 amino acids. Germline-derived CDR1 and CDR2 are SGHRS and YFSETQ. V lost 7 bases, J lost 1 base, and 16 bases lay in between. CDR3 in DNA: TGCGCCAGCGCACTAGGAGGGACAGGCACAGATACGCAGTATTTT. As protein: CASALGGTGTDTQYF.

This clone showed up just once. The gene calls are TRBV7-6 and TRBJ2-7, with 7 nucleotides matching TRBD1. Looked up from germline, CDR1 is SGHVS and CDR2 is FNYEAQ. CDR3 length equals 14 residues. V trimming: 2 bases; J trimming: 2 bases; junction bases outside the gene matches: 3. CDR3 protein: CASSLMGQPYEQYF. The CDR3, as DNA: TGTGCCAGCAGCTTAATGGGACAGCCCTACGAGCAGTACTTC.

V is TRBV5-4 and J is TRBJ2-7; D not certain. The germline V and J ends were trimmed by 3 bases and 6 bases, with 7 bases remaining between them. The length of the CDR3 is 11 residues. Germline CDR1 reads SGHNT; CDR2 reads YYREEE (reference sequence). The CDR3 here is CASSSPFEQYF. The CDR3 bases are TGTGCCAGCAGCTCTCCGTTCGAGCAGTACTTC. Filled out from reference TRBV5-4 and TRBJ2-7, the complete variable domain reads ETGVTQSPTHLIKTRGQQVTLRCSSQSGHNTVSWYQQALGQGPQFIFQYYREEENGRGNFPPRFSGLQFPNYSSELNVNALELDDSALYLCASSSPFEQYFGPGTRLTVT.

The chain links TRBV5-1 to TRBJ2-7, with 8 bases that match TRBD1. The V gene end was trimmed by 4 bases and the J gene end by 3 bases; junction bases not matched to a gene: 12. There are 16 residues in the CDR3. CDR1 SGHRS and CDR2 YFSETQ come from the germline V gene. The CDR3 sequence is CASSPKGDRMYYEQYF. CDR3 nucleotide sequence: TGCGCCAGCAGCCCGAAGGGGGACAGGATGTACTACGAGCAGTACTTC.

This chain uses TRBV12-5 with TRBJ2-6; no clear D. The V gene's germline CDR1 is LGHNT and CDR2 FRNRAP. There are 20 residues in the CDR3. V lost 1 base and J 0 bases, leaving 19 bases between the germline ends. The CDR3 sequence is CASGLGFRLLKDSGANVLTF. The CDR3 DNA sequence: TGTGCTAGTGGTTTGGGGTTTAGGCTTTTAAAGGACTCTGGGGCCAACGTCCTGACTTTC.

The genes are TRBV28 and TRBJ2-7; no clear D. Trimming removed 8 bases at V and 7 bases at J, with 21 bases between. Germline V gene data show CDR1 as MDHEN and CDR2 as SYDVKM. CDR3 length equals 14 residues. The DNA of the CDR3 is TGTGCCAGCCGATCGCAGGCCCAGCATAGGGAGCAGTACTTC. Translation: CASRSQAQHREQYF. Full variable domain (remainder filled in from reference TRBV28 and TRBJ2-7): DVKVTQSSRYLVKRTGEKVFLECVQDMDHENMFWYRQDPGLGLRLIYFSYDVKMKEKGDIPEGYSVSREKKERFSLILESASTNQTSMYLCASRSQAQHREQYFGPGTRLTVT.

The chain has TRBV29-1 and TRBJ2-3, with 12 bases fitting TRBD2. V lost 6 bases to trimming and J lost 4 bases; unmatched junction nucleotides: 5. This CDR3 region has 14 residues. Germline V gene lookup returns CDR1 SQVTM and CDR2 ANQGSEA. CDR3 bases: TGCAGCGTGTCGACTAGCGGGAGCCCAGATACGCAGTATTTT. It specifies CSVSTSGSPDTQYF.